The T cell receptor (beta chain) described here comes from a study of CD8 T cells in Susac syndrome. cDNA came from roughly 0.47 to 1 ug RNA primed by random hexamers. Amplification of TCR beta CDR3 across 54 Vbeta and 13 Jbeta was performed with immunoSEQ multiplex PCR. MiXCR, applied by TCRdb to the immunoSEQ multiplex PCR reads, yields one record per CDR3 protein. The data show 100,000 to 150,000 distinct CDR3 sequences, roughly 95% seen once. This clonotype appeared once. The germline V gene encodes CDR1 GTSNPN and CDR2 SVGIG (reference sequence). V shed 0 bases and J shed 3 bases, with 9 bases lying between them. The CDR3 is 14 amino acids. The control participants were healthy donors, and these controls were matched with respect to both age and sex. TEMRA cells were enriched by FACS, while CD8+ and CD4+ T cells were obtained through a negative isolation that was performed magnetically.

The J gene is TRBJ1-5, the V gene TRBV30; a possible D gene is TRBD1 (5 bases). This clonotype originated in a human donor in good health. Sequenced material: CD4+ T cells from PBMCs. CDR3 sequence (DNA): TGTGCCTGGAGTGTACTGGACAACAATCAGCCCCAGCATTTT. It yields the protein CAWSVLDNNQPQHF.